These T cell receptor beta chains were read from a single sample in a study of early T cells in non-severe SARS-CoV-2 infection. TCRdb re-derived calls from the 5' RACE reads in MiXCR, one entry per CDR3 protein. The sample consists of about 94,000 distinct CDR3 sequences, approximately 13% of them appearing once. The specimen was whole blood. The receptor source for this set is an adult who was a healthcare worker with PCR-confirmed SARS-CoV-2 infection or an uninfected control (not recorded which). The CDR3 runs from the conserved cysteine through the conserved F or W. D genes are given only for firm matches. Size tells how often a clone was seen (once, few, many) or the class of an expanded clone, and some rows leave it out.

>.|.|TRBJ2-1|16|TRBV27
CASTPFGGGGQGEQFF
TGTGCCAGCACCCCTTTTGGCGGGGGGGGACAGGGTGAGCAGTTCTTC
>few|.|TRBJ1-1|12|TRBV29-1
CSSGTANTEAFF
TGCAGCAGTGGGACGGCGAACACTGAAGCTTTCTTT
>.|.|TRBJ2-2|12|TRBV7-6
CASARRTGELFF
TGTGCCAGCGCTAGGCGCACCGGGGAGCTGTTTTTT
>.|.|TRBJ1-2|14|TRBV7-6
CASSLEPAGIGYTF
TGTGCCAGCAGCTTAGAACCGGCAGGGATTGGCTACACCTTC
>many|TRBD1|TRBJ1-2|16|TRBV4-3
CASSQDNSGQGYGYTF
TGCGCCAGCAGCCAAGATAATTCTGGACAGGGGTATGGCTACACCTTC
>many|.|TRBJ2-3|16|TRBV12-3/TRBV12-4
CASSLRSAGPADTQYF
TGTGCCAGCAGTTTAAGGTCGGCAGGTCCGGCAGATACGCAGTATTTT
>many|TRBD1|TRBJ1-2|18|TRBV6-6
CASSPRPGQGFVDYGYTF
TGTGCCAGCAGTCCTCGACCGGGACAGGGGTTTGTCGACTATGGCTACACCTTC
>.|.|TRBJ2-2|20|TRBV7-8
CASSLIPAMALRGSTGELFF
TGTGCCAGCAGCTTAATTCCAGCTATGGCGCTAAGGGGGAGCACCGGGGAGCTGTTTTTT
>few|TRBD2|TRBJ2-1|14|TRBV5-1
CASSLSGGASEQFF
TGCGCCAGCAGCCTTAGCGGGGGGGCATCCGAGCAGTTCTTC
>few|.|TRBJ2-7|15|TRBV6-1
CASRNGQSRLYEQYF
TGTGCCAGCAGAAACGGACAGTCGCGTCTCTACGAGCAGTACTTC
>.|TRBD1|TRBJ2-1|14|TRBV6-2/TRBV6-3
CASSRQGAYNEQFF
TGTGCCAGCAGTAGACAGGGGGCGTACAATGAGCAGTTCTTC
>few|TRBD2|TRBJ2-1|17|TRBV11-1
CASSSSGTSGSYNEQFF
TGTGCCAGCAGCTCTAGCGGGACTAGCGGCTCCTACAATGAGCAGTTCTTC
>few|.|TRBJ1-5|14|TRBV7-2
CASSLGGWNQPQHF
TGTGCCAGCAGCTTAGGGGGGTGGAATCAGCCCCAGCATTTT
>many|.|TRBJ2-3|13|TRBV6-1
CASSDPVTDTQYF
TGTGCCAGCAGTGACCCGGTTACAGATACGCAGTATTTT
>few|.|TRBJ2-1|14|TRBV2
CASSLSRTNNEQFF
TGTGCCAGCAGCCTATCCCGCACCAACAATGAGCAGTTCTTC
>few|TRBD2|TRBJ2-3|14|TRBV11-2
CASSPTSGGPTQYF
TGTGCCAGCAGCCCCACTAGCGGGGGACCTACGCAGTATTTT
>many|.|TRBJ2-5|13|TRBV20-1
CSAEDSAIETQYF
TGCAGTGCTGAGGACAGTGCTATCGAGACCCAGTACTTC
>few|.|TRBJ2-1|12|TRBV25-1
CASSFTVYEQFF
TGTGCCAGCAGTTTCACCGTCTATGAGCAGTTCTTC
>many|.|TRBJ2-2|18|TRBV5-4
CASSIPGPGRGNTGELFF
TGTGCCAGCAGCATCCCGGGACCAGGGCGGGGAAACACCGGGGAGCTGTTTTTT
>.|TRBD1|TRBJ2-1|17|TRBV28
CASRPRAGTGLYNEQFF
TGTGCCAGCAGGCCTCGAGCCGGGACAGGGTTATACAATGAGCAGTTCTTC
>.|.|TRBJ2-7|15|TRBV6-2/TRBV6-3
CASSTPGTALPGQYF
TGTGCCAGCAGTACCCCCGGGACGGCACTTCCCGGGCAGTACTTC
>few|.|TRBJ2-1|14|TRBV20-1
CSARDGSSYNEQFF
TGCAGTGCTCGAGACGGGAGCTCCTACAATGAGCAGTTCTTC
>.|TRBD1|TRBJ2-7|17|TRBV2
CASSDLPRDRGTYEQYF
TGTGCCAGCAGTGACCTACCCCGGGACAGGGGAACCTACGAGCAGTACTTC
>.|.|TRBJ2-2|14|TRBV20-1
CSARAAGRVGELFF
TGCAGTGCTAGGGCGGCGGGGCGTGTGGGGGAGCTGTTTTTT
>many|TRBD1|TRBJ2-2|15|TRBV6-6
CASSRTGPNTGELFF
TGTGCCAGCAGCCGGACAGGTCCGAACACCGGGGAGCTGTTTTTT
>few|TRBD1|TRBJ2-7|16|TRBV6-2/TRBV6-3
CASYTPAGQGVYEQYF
TGTGCCAGCTATACACCCGCAGGACAGGGAGTCTACGAGCAGTACTTC
>.|.|TRBJ2-6|16|TRBV9
CASSPRGSSGANVLTF
TGTGCCAGCAGCCCGAGGGGCAGCTCTGGGGCCAACGTCCTGACTTTC
>many|TRBD2|TRBJ2-1|19|TRBV10-2
CASSEPLGAGGEIGNEQFF
TGCGCCAGCAGCGAACCCCTAGGCGCGGGGGGGGAGATAGGGAATGAGCAGTTCTTC
>few|.|TRBJ1-2|15|TRBV4-1
CASSKPGTANYGYTF
TGCGCCAGCAGCAAACCCGGGACCGCGAACTATGGCTACACCTTC
>.|.|TRBJ1-5|13|TRBV12-3/TRBV12-4
CASGKTPPPLQHF
TGTGCCAGTGGGAAAACCCCCCCCCCTTTGCAGCATTTT
>few|TRBD1|TRBJ1-2|12|TRBV29-1
CSIRQGDYGYTF
TGCAGCATACGACAGGGAGACTATGGCTACACCTTC
>many|.|TRBJ2-7|14|TRBV7-3
CASSLKGGGYEQYF
TGTGCCAGCAGCTTAAAGGGGGGAGGCTACGAGCAGTACTTC
>many|.|TRBJ2-7|12|TRBV11-2
CASSKTREEQYF
TGTGCCAGCAGCAAAACCCGAGAGGAGCAGTACTTC
>.|TRBD2|TRBJ2-3|20|TRBV4-2
CASSRPPSSGGARRTDTQYF
TGTGCCAGCAGCCGCCCACCCTCTAGCGGGGGGGCCAGACGCACAGATACGCAGTATTTT
>.|TRBD2|TRBJ2-5|15|TRBV11-2
CASSPGLAEQETQYF
TGTGCCAGCAGCCCTGGACTAGCGGAACAAGAGACCCAGTACTTC
>.|TRBD1|TRBJ2-5|14|TRBV28
CASSFGTDQETQYF
TGTGCCAGCAGTTTTGGGACAGACCAAGAGACCCAGTACTTC
>few|.|TRBJ2-7|13|TRBV18
CASSATASYEQYF
TGTGCCAGCTCAGCAACAGCCTCCTACGAGCAGTACTTC
>many|.|TRBJ2-7|12|TRBV10-3
CAISEGSYEQYF
TGTGCCATCAGTGAAGGCAGCTACGAGCAGTACTTC
>few|.|TRBJ2-7|14|TRBV6-6
CASSSTGSSYEQYF
TGTGCCAGCAGTTCTACAGGGAGCTCCTACGAGCAGTACTTC
>many|.|TRBJ2-2|11|TRBV5-8
CASSLAGELFF
TGTGCCAGCAGCTTGGCCGGGGAGCTGTTTTTT
>few|.|TRBJ2-7|14|TRBV11-2
CASNRAPGSYEQYF
TGTGCCAGCAACAGGGCTCCAGGGTCGTACGAGCAGTACTTC
>few|TRBD1|TRBJ1-4|14|TRBV15
CATSRGQANEKLFF
TGTGCCACCAGCAGGGGACAGGCAAATGAAAAACTGTTTTTT
>many|.|TRBJ2-3|15|TRBV15
CATSRGYGGTDTQYF
TGTGCCACCAGCAGAGGCTACGGGGGAACAGATACGCAGTATTTT
>few|.|TRBJ1-1|13|TRBV2
CASRVGRATEAFF
TGTGCCAGCCGCGTGGGCAGGGCCACTGAAGCTTTCTTT
>many|TRBD2|TRBJ2-7|17|TRBV6-2/TRBV6-3
CASSYSISASGTYEQYF
TGTGCCAGCAGTTACTCGATATCGGCTAGCGGTACCTACGAGCAGTACTTC
>few|.|TRBJ2-7|13|TRBV29-1
CSVEDVGSYEQYF
TGCAGCGTTGAAGATGTGGGCTCCTACGAGCAGTACTTC
>many|.|TRBJ1-2|14|TRBV19
CASSTPMKHHGYTF
TGTGCCAGTAGTACCCCTATGAAGCACCATGGCTACACCTTC
>few|.|TRBJ1-2|14|TRBV5-1
CASSSTPSFYGYTF
TGCGCCAGCAGCTCGACACCCTCCTTCTATGGCTACACCTTC
>many|.|TRBJ1-3|13|TRBV18
CASSAPTGDTIYF
TGTGCCAGCTCAGCCCCCACCGGGGACACCATATATTTT